This paragraph covers one TCR beta chain sequence. In its sample, this clonotype was seen many times. The antigen it recognizes is unknown. Qualities for individual bases were not recorded, and no much larger clone is one base off. The data were obtained in a study of spatial heterogeneity in lung cancer (dated by TCRdb to the late 2010s). In terms of the full investigation: More beta-chain than alpha-chain transcripts were consistently detected, likely reflecting higher beta-chain transcript abundance. In the raw uncorrected reads, each unique combination of TCR and UMI appeared on average more than ten times. In non-small cell lung cancer, the study made a quantitative comparison of TCR alpha and beta repertoires among multiple tumor regions, matched nontumor lung and blood. Nonsynonymous mutation counts, determined by whole-exome sequencing of tumor tissue, were related to TCR repertoire features. At surgery, 220 tumor regions, approximately 64 matched nontumor lung samples and 45 to 60 PBMC samples were TCR-sequenced for both alpha and beta chains. What the study reported, not specific to this receptor: Ubiquitous expanded tumor TCRs showed up in blood more often at tumor resection than at routine follow-up. Confirming at a functional level the hypothesis that regional TCRs recognize regional mutations was considered to require additional single-cell paired TCR alpha and beta sequencing.

What the time point label conveys for this sample: sample taken at primary tumor resection. Whole RNA extracted from tumor and nontumor lung tissue, or from cryopreserved PBMC samples, was used for TCR sequencing without cell sorting. Samples were obtained from 72 patients with early-stage, untreated non-small cell lung cancer from the lung TRACERx cohort. Patients were selected for TCR sequencing only if sufficient RNA was available from at least two tumor regions. The library was built by means of 5' RACE. Reads for this sample came from a NextSeq 500. The TCR library protocol attached a unique molecular identifier to each TCR cDNA molecule to allow correction of PCR and sequencing errors. Regarding the original processing steps: Decombinator tools were used for TCR identification, UMI-based error correction and CDR3 extraction. TCRs above a frequency of 2 per 1,000, corresponding to the top 1% of the tumor frequency distribution, were defined as expanded. Each repertoire was subsampled 100 times to 5,000 TCRs, after which Renyi diversity was computed with the R vegan package. To build CDR3 similarity networks, amino acid triplet string-kernel similarity was used, and CDR3s were connected when their pairwise similarity was above 0.82. The raw public reads went through TCRdb reprocessing: fastp at Q25, MiXCR clone calling, in-frame beta chains kept. Rows are combined by CDR3 protein, so each entry shows the most common genes and DNA. TCRdb's processing, not the authors' own work, is the source of the V and J calls. For this sample the table gives about 82,000 distinct CDR3 sequences, of which roughly an eighth were detected only once. Together, the top ten hold 3.5% to 5.5% of the sample.

V sheds 3 bases and J sheds 7 bases, leaving 15 bases between their ends. The CDR3 runs 13 residues from the cysteine to the phenylalanine. Solely the CDR3 DNA is kept, with 39 bases framed from the first base. The germline V gene (reference sequence) yields DFQATT for CDR1 and SNEGSKA for CDR2. This sequence uses TRBV20-1 and TRBJ1-1; TRBD1 is perhaps the D gene, given 6 matching bases. The input for sequencing was PBMCs, taken at surgery. This sequence originates from a male donor with early-stage non-small cell lung cancer. The CDR3 amino acid sequence is: CSASGGLTGEAFF. Here is the DNA: TGCAGTGCTAGCGGGGGGCTGACGGGTGAAGCTTTCTTT.